Below, 25 T cell receptor beta chains from the same sample are listed, as sequenced in a study of early T cells in non-severe SARS-CoV-2 infection. MiXCR, applied by TCRdb to the 5' RACE reads, yields one record per CDR3 protein. The data show around 63,000 distinct CDR3 sequences, around 13% seen once. Sequences were obtained from whole blood. The receptors shown here come from an adult who was a healthcare worker with PCR-confirmed SARS-CoV-2 infection or an uninfected control (not recorded which).

This clonotype was counted many times. The gene calls are TRBV27 and TRBJ2-1, with 11 bases lining up with TRBD2. Germline loops: CDR1 MNHEY, CDR2 SMNVEV (reference sequence). The CDR3 runs 16 residues. V lost 5 bases, J lost 4 bases, and 7 bases stayed unmatched. The CDR3 is CASSVAGGPGYNEQFF. Written as DNA, the CDR3 is TGTGCCAGCAGTGTAGCGGGGGGGCCGGGTTACAATGAGCAGTTCTTC.

In its sample, this clonotype was seen many times. V usage is TRBV6-1 and J usage is TRBJ2-3, with 10 nucleotides matching TRBD2. There are 15 residues in the CDR3. V gave up 1 base and J gave up 11 bases; unmatched junction bases: 9. Germline V gives CDR1 MNHNS, CDR2 SASEGT. The CDR3 region is CASSEVELAGDLQYF. CDR3 DNA sequence: TGTGCCAGCAGTGAAGTAGAGCTAGCGGGGGATTTGCAGTATTTT.

At least ten counts were recorded for this clonotype. V is TRBV6-6 and J is TRBJ1-1, with TRBD1 matching over 7 bases. The CDR3 covers 14 residues. With 2 bases clipped from V and 1 base from J, the junction kept 1 base outside the gene matches. Germline loops: CDR1 MNHNY, CDR2 SVGAGI (reference sequence). The DNA of the CDR3 is TGTGCCAGCAGTTACAGGACAGGGAACACTGAAGCTTTCTTT. Translated, it gives CASSYRTGNTEAFF.

This clonotype was detected many times. V usage is TRBV27 and J usage is TRBJ1-2, with D maybe TRBD1 (5 bases). Trimming took 8 bases from V and 7 from J, leaving 23 bases between them. CDR1 is MNHEY, CDR2 SMNVEV, per germline (reference sequence). This CDR3 is built from 15 residues. For the CDR3, the DNA is TGTGCCAGCTACGGACACGCTGGGAGGCTTACTGGCTACACCTTC. This encodes CASYGHAGRLTGYTF.

This clonotype was counted a few times. The chain uses TRBV5-1 and TRBJ1-1, with D possibly matching TRBD1 (6 bases). Germline lookup yields CDR1 SGHRS and CDR2 YFSETQ. This CDR3 is 13 amino acids long. The V gene lost 5 bases and the J gene lost 1 base, with 9 bases spanning the gap. In DNA, the CDR3 is TGCGCCAGCAGGACAGGAAAGAACACTGAAGCTTTCTTT. Amino acid sequence: CASRTGKNTEAFF.

This clonotype was seen ten or more times. The DNA of the CDR3 is TGCAGCGTTGAAGGACGGGACAGGGTGTCTAATGAGCAGTTCTTC. Its translation: CSVEGRDRVSNEQFF. The V gene is TRBV29-1, the J gene TRBJ2-1; 9 bases agree with TRBD1. CDR3 size: 15 residues. Trimming at V came to 1 base and at J to 7 bases, leaving 8 bases not matched to a gene. Germline V gene data show CDR1 as SQVTM and CDR2 as ANQGSEA.

Only a few counts were recorded for this clonotype. The CDR3 sequence: CASSYSSRGTEAFF. The CDR3 DNA is TGTGCCAGCAGTTACTCTTCCAGGGGGACTGAAGCTTTCTTT. V usage is TRBV6-5 and J usage is TRBJ1-1; 7 bases are a match to TRBD1. Germline loops: CDR1 MNHEY, CDR2 SVGAGI. Trimming cost V 0 bases and J 5 bases; bases outside gene matches: 3. The CDR3 runs 14 residues.

This clonotype has a handful of counts. This sequence joins TRBV29-1 and TRBJ1-5; tentative D call: TRBD1 (6 bases). The CDR3 spans 11 residues. Per germline, CDR1 SQVTM and CDR2 ANQGSEA. The V and J ends lost 7 bases and 11 bases respectively, with 15 bases between them. CDR3 amino acids: CSGIRGLTQHF. In DNA, the CDR3 is TGCAGCGGTATCAGGGGTTTAACCCAGCATTTT.

This clonotype was found many times. The CDR3 nucleotides read TGTGCCAGCAGCTTGGGTGAACAGTTGGGGTCTTGGGGCTACACCTTC. Its translation: CASSLGEQLGSWGYTF. This rearrangement joins TRBV7-8 to TRBJ1-2; D ambiguous. The V gene's germline CDR1 is SGHVS and CDR2 FQNEAQ. V was shortened by 3 bases and J by 8 bases, with 22 bases between the two germline ends. This CDR3 region has 16 residues.

This chain uses TRBV29-1 with TRBJ1-2, with no clear D. The V end lost 6 bases, the J end lost 8 bases, and 7 bases lay between the germline ends. CDR1 is SQVTM and CDR2 is ANQGSEA in the germline V gene. CDR3 length: 9 amino acids. CDR3 sequence: CSVEVGYTF. The CDR3 nucleotides are TGCAGCGTCGAGGTCGGCTACACCTTC.

This clonotype was seen only a few times. The chain joins TRBV19 to TRBJ2-2; D may be TRBD1 (7 bases). The CDR3 runs 16 residues. Trimming took 5 bases from V and 6 from J, leaving 19 bases between them. Germline V gene lookup returns CDR1 LNHDA and CDR2 SQIVND (reference sequence). CDR3 in amino acids: CASSENRGGFAGELFF. CDR3 coding DNA: TGTGCCAGTAGTGAGAACAGGGGAGGTTTCGCCGGGGAGCTGTTTTTT. Full variable domain (outside the CDR3, taken from reference TRBV19 and TRBJ2-2): DGGITQSPKYLFRKEGQNVTLSCEQNLNHDAMYWYRQDPGQGLRLIYYSQIVNDFQKGDIAEGYSVSREKKESFPLTVTSAQKNPTAFYLCASSENRGGFAGELFFGEGSRLTVL.

This clonotype was seen a few times. This chain uses TRBV20-1 with TRBJ2-3; tentatively, D is TRBD2 (6 bases). Germline assignment: CDR1 DFQATT and CDR2 SNEGSKA (reference sequence). CDR3 length equals 17 residues. V lost 4 bases and J 0 bases, leaving 20 bases between the germline ends. Here the CDR3 DNA reads TGCAGTGCTATGCTCCCGGGACTTTTCCAGAGCACAGATACGCAGTATTTT. It translates to CSAMLPGLFQSTDTQYF.

The table lists this clonotype with many counts. V gene TRBV7-2 combines with J gene TRBJ2-3; 9 bases fit TRBD2. Germline CDR1 is SGHTA and CDR2 is FQGNSA. After removal of 5 bases from V and 1 base from J, the junction contained 4 bases not matched to a gene. The CDR3 has 15 residues. CDR3 sequence reads: CASSPKRGGTDTQYF. Written as DNA, the CDR3 is TGTGCCAGCAGCCCTAAGCGGGGGGGCACAGATACGCAGTATTTT.

There are many counts of this clonotype. The chain uses TRBV6-6 and TRBJ1-6; possibly TRBD1 for D (5 bases). Germline-derived CDR1 and CDR2 are MNHNY and SVGAGI (reference sequence). V dropped 7 bases and J dropped 8 bases, with 15 bases sitting between them. This CDR3 spans 14 amino acids. This chain's CDR3 is CASTLWGNYSPLHF. The CDR3 bases are TGTGCCAGCACCTTATGGGGGAACTATTCACCCCTCCACTTT.

This clonotype has a count of ten or more. CDR3: CASSVGGPGDTQYF. The DNA for the CDR3 is TGTGCCAGCAGTGTTGGCGGGCCAGGAGATACGCAGTATTTT. The genes are TRBV6-4 and TRBJ2-3, with D tentatively TRBD2 (5 bases). CDR1 MRHNA and CDR2 SNTAGT come from the germline V gene. V was shortened by 4 bases and J by 5 bases, with 13 bases between the two germline ends. The CDR3 sequence is 14 residues long.

The chain uses TRBV6-4 and TRBJ2-3, with 9 bases matching TRBD1. The V and J ends lost 0 bases and 4 bases, in that order; junction bases with no gene match: 2. The CDR3 consists of 15 residues. Germline CDR1 and CDR2: MRHNA and SNTAGT. CDR3 loop: CASSDSRQGADTQYF. The CDR3 coding sequence is TGTGCCAGCAGTGACTCGAGACAGGGGGCAGATACGCAGTATTTT.

This clonotype was recorded at least ten times. V and J are TRBV6-5 and TRBJ1-4; tentative D call: TRBD1 (6 bases). The germline V gene encodes CDR1 MNHEY and CDR2 SVGAGI. This CDR3 is built from 14 residues. Trimming stripped 5 bases from V and 8 bases from J, with 15 bases between. This CDR3 reads CASSGDKRDEKLFF. The CDR3 DNA follows: TGTGCCAGCAGTGGGGACAAGAGGGACGAAAAACTGTTTTTT.

In its sample, this clonotype was seen a few times. A read error may produce the germline difference seen at one junction end. The V call is TRBV7-7, the J call TRBJ2-2; maybe TRBD1 (6 bases). In germline, CDR1 is SSHAT, CDR2 FNYEAQ (reference sequence). The CDR3 has 14 residues. The CDR3 is CASRRTANTGELFF. The CDR3 DNA is TGTGCTAGCAGGCGGACAGCGAACACCGGGGAGCTGTTTTTT.

This clonotype was seen at least ten times. V gene TRBV3-1 combines with J gene TRBJ1-1, with D perhaps TRBD1 (6 bases). Trimming shortened V by 1 base and J by 7 bases, and 7 bases separated the two germline ends. CDR1 is LGHDT, CDR2 YNNKEL, per germline (reference sequence). This CDR3 region has 12 residues. The CDR3 loop is CASSQAGDEAFF. In DNA form, the CDR3 reads TGTGCCAGCAGCCAAGCAGGGGATGAAGCTTTCTTT.

This clonotype was seen at least ten times. This chain's CDR3 is CSVDDRYEQYF. The CDR3 region has the DNA TGCAGCGTTGACGACAGATACGAGCAGTACTTC. This chain connects TRBV29-1 to TRBJ2-7; a weak D match, TRBD1 (5 bases). CDR1 SQVTM and CDR2 ANQGSEA come from the germline V gene. Trimming took off 3 bases at V and 4 bases at J, with 7 bases between the two ends. The CDR3 has 11 amino acids.

This clonotype has at least ten counts. The chain couples TRBV3-1 to TRBJ2-6; D is possibly TRBD1 or TRBD2 (5 bases each). Trimming took 0 bases from V and 2 from J, leaving 14 bases between them. This CDR3 is built from 18 residues. Germline V gene lookup returns CDR1 LGHDT and CDR2 YNNKEL (reference sequence). The chain's CDR3 is CASSQEGQGPPGANVLTF. DNA of the CDR3: TGTGCCAGCAGCCAAGAGGGGCAGGGACCCCCTGGGGCCAACGTCCTGACTTTC.

DNA for the CDR3: TGTGCCAGCAGCCCCGCGGCGGACAGGGCCCTCTACGAGCAGTACTTC. This codes for CASSPAADRALYEQYF. This sequence joins TRBV9 and TRBJ2-7, with 8 positions matching TRBD1. Germline-derived CDR1 and CDR2 are SGDLS and YYNGEE. CDR3 length: 16 amino acids. With 4 bases clipped from V and 3 bases from J, the junction kept 12 bases outside the gene matches. The whole variable domain, filled in from reference TRBV9 and TRBJ2-7, reads DSGVTQTPKHLITATGQRVTLRCSPRSGDLSVYWYQQSLDQGLQFLIQYYNGEERAKGNILERFSAQQFPDLHSELNLSSLELGDSALYFCASSPAADRALYEQYFGPGTRLTVT.

The chain uses TRBV12-3 or TRBV12-4 and TRBJ2-5; 9 bases are shared with TRBD1. There are 14 residues in the CDR3. The J segment lost 5 bases and the V segment lost 3 bases, leaving 4 bases of the junction unmatched. In DNA form, the CDR3 reads TGTGCCAGCAGTTTCTACAGGGGGCGGGAGACCCAGTACTTC. Encoded protein: CASSFYRGRETQYF.

The chain couples TRBV7-6 to TRBJ2-3; possible D gene TRBD2, 5 bases. The CDR3 extends over 14 amino acids. Germline lookup yields CDR1 SGHVS and CDR2 FNYEAQ. Trimming shortened V by 4 bases and J by 0 bases, and 8 bases separated the two germline ends. CDR3 nucleotides: TGTGCCAGCAGCTCGGACTTAAGCACAGATACGCAGTATTTT. Its protein is CASSSDLSTDTQYF.

This clonotype was detected ten times or more. The chain uses TRBV18 and TRBJ1-2; D call uncertain. The CDR3 has 17 residues. The ends were cut back, 3 bases at V and 0 bases at J, with 17 bases in the middle. Germline CDR1 and CDR2: KGHSH and LQKENI. CDR3 region: CASSPWADGRANYGYTF. DNA for the CDR3: TGTGCCAGCTCACCCTGGGCGGACGGAAGAGCTAACTATGGCTACACCTTC.